This T cell receptor beta chain was observed in a study of blood T cell repertoires in COVID-19. Study information: Sites across the United States, Italy and Spain contributed samples from acute and convalescent COVID-19. T cells, B-cell-depleted T cells, or PBMCs provided the cDNA or gDNA that served as material.

Allocation to cohorts depended on clinical history reported by the participants. The CDR3 is made up of 13 amino acids. Trimming removed 6 bases from V and 3 bases from J, with 9 bases in between. Germline V gene lookup returns CDR1 MDHEN and CDR2 SYDVKM. Measured with immunoSEQ multiplex PCR; TCRdb has only the in-frame clones, and not every one. The sample contains around 430,000 clones, about 83% of which appear only once. Material: PBMCs or T cells enriched from blood (not recorded which). This clonotype originated in a woman aged 45-59 years who had recovered from COVID-19. This chain connects TRBV28 to TRBJ2-1, with TRBD2 as a possible D gene (6 bases). The CDR3 coding sequence is TGTGCCAGCAGGGCTAGCGACTACAATGAGCAGTTCTTC. Amino acid sequence: CASRASDYNEQFF.